Here is one T cell receptor (beta chain) with its context. Its antigen is currently unknown. CD4+ naive, central memory, regulatory and stem cell-like memory subsets were isolated by sorting on CD45RO/CCR7/CD25/CD127/CD95/CD27. V shed 8 bases and J 0 bases; nucleotides not matched to a gene: 8. This CDR3 has 15 residues. Per germline, CDR1 LGHNA and CDR2 YNFKEQ. TCRB transcripts that were expressed got sequenced, as all of the isolated RNA had been reverse transcribed. Each sample of naive, central memory or regulatory T cells had, on average, roughly 3.4 million reads. Only in-frame clones appear in the TCRdb table, and some are missing; sequencing was by immunoSEQ multiplex PCR. The table shows some 150,000 clones, with roughly 48% occurring only once. The data stem from a study of beta chain features in type 1 diabetes. General study results and limits: Since sequencing was performed on cDNA, cells with high TCR expression could be over-represented. Researchers reported that naive, central memory and Treg TCRB repertoires appeared more similar in patients than in healthy donors.

Sequencing was done on a sample of Tregs from blood. The chain has TRBV4-2 and TRBJ2-7; 9 bases map to TRBD1. The source of this sequence is a man aged 18-30 years in good health. The CDR3 DNA follows: TGTGCCAGCGGTTACCGGGACAGGGACTCCTACGAGCAGTACTTC. Residues: CASGYRDRDSYEQYF.